Following are 8 T cell receptor beta chains from one sample sequenced in a study of Ad26.COV2.S vaccination and SARS-CoV-2 variants. The treatment: approximately 18 received Ad26.COV2.S at low or high dose, single or two shots; several received placebo; per-sample allocation not given. At day 63 after the first vaccine or placebo injection, samples were drawn. TCRdb keeps only in-frame clones here, not all; method: immunoSEQ multiplex PCR. The sample yields around 250,000 clones, around nine tenths seen once. Specimen: peripheral blood, collected in a trial of Ad26.COV2.S vaccine versus placebo. These receptors originate from a person aged 18 to 65 who received the Ad26.COV2.S COVID-19 vaccine or a placebo.

This chain connects TRBV5-5 to TRBJ2-6; D possibly corresponds to TRBD1 (5 bases). Trimming pared 4 bases from V and 4 bases from J, leaving 15 bases between. The CDR3 is 16 residues long. CDR1 and CDR2 from the germline V gene are SGHKS and YYEKEE (reference sequence). The CDR3 region is CASSPWGDGGANVLTF. Written as DNA, the CDR3 is TGTGCCAGCAGCCCCTGGGGCGACGGGGGGGCCAACGTCCTGACTTTC.

This chain uses TRBV7-9 with TRBJ1-1; D perhaps matches TRBD1 (6 bases). Trimming pared 6 bases from V and 4 bases from J, leaving 9 bases between. The V gene's germline CDR1 is SEHNR and CDR2 FQNEAQ (reference sequence). The CDR3 covers 12 residues. The CDR3 loop reads CASSQDSTEAFF. The DNA of the CDR3 is TGTGCCAGCAGTCAGGACAGCACTGAAGCTTTCTTT. Together with reference TRBV7-9 and TRBJ1-1, the CDR3 gives the full variable domain: DTGVSQNPRHKITKRGQNVTFRCDPISEHNRLYWYRQTLGQGPEFLTYFQNEAQLEKSRLLSDRFSAERPKGSFSTLEIQRTEQGDSAMYLCASSQDSTEAFFGQGTRLTVV.

The CDR3 sequence is CASSLFTSGYGELFF. In nucleotides, the CDR3 is TGTGCCAGTAGTCTTTTCACTAGCGGGTACGGGGAGCTGTTTTTT. The chain links TRBV19 to TRBJ2-2, with TRBD2 matching 9 bases. This CDR3 comprises 15 residues. V lost 5 bases to trimming and J lost 7 bases; unmatched junction nucleotides: 8. The V gene's germline CDR1 is LNHDA and CDR2 SQIVND (reference sequence).

This chain joins TRBV9 and TRBJ1-1, with D tentatively TRBD1 (5 bases). CDR3 length equals 14 residues. V shed 0 bases and J shed 5 bases, with 11 bases lying between them. CDR1 is SGDLS, CDR2 YYNGEE, per germline. The CDR3 here is CASSVEGSGTEAFF. In DNA, the CDR3 is TGTGCCAGCAGCGTAGAAGGTTCAGGGACTGAAGCTTTCTTT.

The CDR3 sequence: CASSQASRMLGTGELFF. In DNA, the CDR3 is TGTGCCAGCAGCCAAGCGTCCCGAATGTTAGGCACCGGGGAGCTGTTTTTT. The V and J genes are TRBV3-1 (or the pseudogene TRBV3-2) and TRBJ2-2; no clear D gene. Germline V CDR1 and CDR2: LGHDT, YNNKEL (reference sequence). CDR3 length equals 17 residues. Trimming cost V 1 base and J 4 bases, with 16 bases left between them.

This sequence joins TRBV15 and TRBJ2-3; possibly TRBD2 for D (5 bases). Looked up from germline, CDR1 is LNHNV and CDR2 is YYDKDF (reference sequence). This CDR3 has 15 amino acids. Trimming took off 2 bases at V and 0 bases at J, with 9 bases between the two ends. CDR3 region: CATSRPGISTDTQYF. CDR3 DNA: TGTGCCACCAGCAGACCCGGGATTAGCACAGATACGCAGTATTTT.

There are a few counts of this clone. The V gene is TRBV30, the J gene TRBJ2-7; 10 bases agree with TRBD2. This CDR3 spans 14 amino acids. Germline trimming cut 2 bases from V and 3 bases from J; bases unmatched to any gene: 4. In germline, CDR1 is GTSNPN, CDR2 SVGIG (reference sequence). CDR3 in DNA: TGTGCCTGGAGTCCGTCTAGCGGGAGCTACGAGCAGTACGTC. As protein: CAWSPSSGSYEQYV.

This chain joins TRBV11-1 and TRBJ2-7; no clear D. Between the trimmed V and J ends, which lost 1 base and 2 bases, there was a span of 6 bases. Germline loops: CDR1 SGHAT, CDR2 FQDESV (reference sequence). This CDR3 contains 13 residues. CDR3 region: CASSLEGPYEQYF. Here the CDR3 DNA reads TGTGCCAGCAGCTTAGAGGGTCCCTACGAGCAGTACTTC.